This T cell receptor (beta chain) appears in the sequencing data of a study of CD8 T cells in ankylosing spondylitis. Study-wide results and caveats: A TCR beta motif of about eight highly homologous variants appeared characteristic of ankylosing spondylitis blood. Matched ankylosing spondylitis synovial fluid reportedly showed significant enrichment of disease-linked clones.

The CDR3 loop spans 15 amino acids. Germline CDR1 is SGHDT and CDR2 is YYEEEE. Deletions cut 0 bases from V and 0 bases from J, with 10 bases between. This clonotype was detected many times. Its antigen is unknown. MiXCR was run by TCRdb on the 5' RACE reads, yielding one entry per CDR3 protein. The repertoire holds approximately 150,000 distinct CDR3 sequences, approximately 10% seen once, with over 12% in the top ten. Sequenced sample: blood, either unsorted or a sorted T cell fraction (not recorded which). This receptor was obtained from a female donor with ankylosing spondylitis or in good health (not recorded which). This chain uses TRBV5-6 with TRBJ2-7; no clear D. The DNA for the CDR3 is TGTGCCAGCAGCTTGGGGCTACTCAGCTCCTACGAGCAGTACTTC. Encoded protein: CASSLGLLSSYEQYF.